This TCR beta chain stems from a study of blood T cell repertoires in COVID-19. Trimming shortened V by 2 bases and J by 7 bases, and 15 bases separated the two germline ends. CDR1 is MNHNY, CDR2 SVGAGI, per germline (reference sequence). The CDR3 is 15 residues long. In the original workflow: Amplification of reference gene primers provided the estimated nucleated cell counts. Profiling relied on immunoSEQ multiplex PCR, and the TCRdb table lists in-frame clones only, not all of them. The V and J calls and the clone size are those of that table, but D and trimming were determined from the DNA. The profile shows some 250,000 clones, about 80% of them singletons.

This clonotype originated in a woman of 80 years or more with acute or convalescent COVID-19. V gene TRBV6-6 combines with J gene TRBJ2-1, with a tentative D call TRBD2 (6 bases). Material: peripheral blood. The CDR3 sequence: CASSYGQGGPNEQFF. The CDR3 DNA reads TGTGCCAGCAGTTACGGGCAGGGAGGCCCTAATGAGCAGTTCTTC.